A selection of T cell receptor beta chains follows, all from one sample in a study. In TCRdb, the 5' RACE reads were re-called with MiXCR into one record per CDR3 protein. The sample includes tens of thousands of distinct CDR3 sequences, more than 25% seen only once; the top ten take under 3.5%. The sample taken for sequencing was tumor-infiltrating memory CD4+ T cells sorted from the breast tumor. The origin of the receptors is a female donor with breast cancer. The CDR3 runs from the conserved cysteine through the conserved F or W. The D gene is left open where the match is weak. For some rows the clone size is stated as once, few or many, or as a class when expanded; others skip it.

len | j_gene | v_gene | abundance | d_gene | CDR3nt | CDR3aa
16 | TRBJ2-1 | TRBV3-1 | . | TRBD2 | TGTGCCAGCAGCCAATACCGACTAGCGGGAGACAATGAGCAGTTCTTC | CASSQYRLAGDNEQFF
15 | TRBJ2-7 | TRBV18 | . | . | TGTGCCAGCTCACCTCCCGGGACATCTTCTTCCGGGCAGTACTTC | CASSPPGTSSSGQYF
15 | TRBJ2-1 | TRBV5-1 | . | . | TGCGCCAGCAGCCCCCGGGACTGGACCTACAATGAGCAGTTCTTC | CASSPRDWTYNEQFF
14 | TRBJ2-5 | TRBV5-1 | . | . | TGCGCCAGCAGCCCCACCACGGGGTGGGAGACCCAGTACTTC | CASSPTTGWETQYF
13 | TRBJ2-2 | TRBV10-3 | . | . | TGTGCCATCAGGGGGGGCCTCACCGGGGAGCTGTTTTTT | CAIRGGLTGELFF
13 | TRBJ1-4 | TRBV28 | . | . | TGTGCCAGCAGTTTATCCGGTGGAGAAAAACTGTTTTTT | CASSLSGGEKLFF
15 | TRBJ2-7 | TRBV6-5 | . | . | TGTGCCAGCAGCTACTCGAGGGTGCGGGCCTACGAGCAGTACTTC | CASSYSRVRAYEQYF
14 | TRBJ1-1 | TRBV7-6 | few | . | TGTGCCAGCAGCTTAGCGCTCCGGGAAACTGAAGCTTTCTTT | CASSLALRETEAFF
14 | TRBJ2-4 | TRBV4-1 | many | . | TGCGCCAGCAGCCACCAGGGTATCCAAAACATTCAGTACTTC | CASSHQGIQNIQYF
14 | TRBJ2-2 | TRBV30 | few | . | TGTGCCTGGAGTGTACTTCGGGGCACCGGGGAGCTGTTTTTT | CAWSVLRGTGELFF
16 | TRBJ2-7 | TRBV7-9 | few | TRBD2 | TGTGCCAGCAGCAAGACCCTAGCGGGAGTTTCCTACGAGCAGTACTTC | CASSKTLAGVSYEQYF
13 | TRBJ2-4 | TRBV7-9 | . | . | TGTGCCAGCAGCTTAGCAGGGGGAGACATTCAGTACTTC | CASSLAGGDIQYF
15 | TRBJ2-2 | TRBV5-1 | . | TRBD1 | TGCGCCAGCCAGCTAGGGACAGCGAACACCGGGGAGCTGTTTTTT | CASQLGTANTGELFF
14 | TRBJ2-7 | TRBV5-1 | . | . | TGCGCCAGCTCCGACCCTACGACCCCCTACGAGCAGTACTTC | CASSDPTTPYEQYF
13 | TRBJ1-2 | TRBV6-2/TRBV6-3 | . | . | TGTGCCAGCAGCGACAGGACGGACTATGGCTACACCTTC | CASSDRTDYGYTF
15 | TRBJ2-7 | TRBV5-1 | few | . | TGCGCCAGCAGCTTGTTCTACGGAGAATCCTACGAGCAGTACTTC | CASSLFYGESYEQYF
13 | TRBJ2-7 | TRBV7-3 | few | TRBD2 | TGTGCCATACCGCCCGCCGGGGGGACGGAGCAGTACTTC | CAIPPAGGTEQYF
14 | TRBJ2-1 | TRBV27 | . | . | TGTGCCAGCGCAAGCGGGACAGCTTACAATGAGCAGTTCTTC | CASASGTAYNEQFF
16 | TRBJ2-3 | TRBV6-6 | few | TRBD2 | TGTGCCAGCATCGACCTAGCGGGCCGGGGGACAGATACGCAGTATTTT | CASIDLAGRGTDTQYF
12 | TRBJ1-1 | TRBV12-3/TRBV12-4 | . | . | TGTGCCAGCAGTTTAGCCACAGGGTCCGCTTTCTTT | CASSLATGSAFF
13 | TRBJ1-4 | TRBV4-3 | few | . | TGCGCCAGCAGCCGAAGTGACGATGAAAAACTGTTTTTT | CASSRSDDEKLFF
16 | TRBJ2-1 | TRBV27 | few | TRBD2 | TGTGCCAGCCGAACTAGCGGGATCGTAAGCTACAATGAGCAGTTCTTC | CASRTSGIVSYNEQFF
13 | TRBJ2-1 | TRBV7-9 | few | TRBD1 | TGTGCCAGCAGCTTGGGACAGTTCGGATTGTGGTTCTTC | CASSLGQFGLWFF
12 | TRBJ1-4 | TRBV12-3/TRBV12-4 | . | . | TGTGCCAGCAGTCCCCGGGACAAAAAACTGTTTTTT | CASSPRDKKLFF
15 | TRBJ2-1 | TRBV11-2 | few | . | TGTGCCAGCAGCCCCCCCGGGAGCTCCTACAATGAGCAGTTCTTC | CASSPPGSSYNEQFF
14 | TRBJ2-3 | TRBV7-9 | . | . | TGTGCCAGCAGCGTCGAAGAGGTGGGGAGTACGCAGTATTTT | CASSVEEVGSTQYF
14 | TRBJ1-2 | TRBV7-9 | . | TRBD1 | TGTGCCAGCAGCAACCGGGACAGGACCTATGGCTACACCTTC | CASSNRDRTYGYTF
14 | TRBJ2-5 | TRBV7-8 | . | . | TGTGCCAGCAGCTCGGACCTATCCCAAGAGACCCAGTACTTC | CASSSDLSQETQYF
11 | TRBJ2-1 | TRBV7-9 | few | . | TGTGCCAGCAGCGCTAGGAATGAGCAGTTCTTC | CASSARNEQFF
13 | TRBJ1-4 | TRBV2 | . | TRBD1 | TGTGCCAGCAACAGGGACAGGGACGAAAAACTGTTTTTT | CASNRDRDEKLFF
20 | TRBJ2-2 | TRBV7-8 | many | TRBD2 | TGTGCCAGCAGCTTAGAGGTTGTTTATAGGGAGGGCCCGAACACCGGGGAGCTGTTTTTT | CASSLEVVYREGPNTGELFF
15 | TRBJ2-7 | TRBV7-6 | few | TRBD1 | TGTGCCAGCAGCTTAGCGACAGGGGTTCCCTACGAGCAGTACTTC | CASSLATGVPYEQYF
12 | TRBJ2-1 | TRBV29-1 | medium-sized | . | TGCAGCGTTGCAGAATCCTACAATGAGCAGTTCTTC | CSVAESYNEQFF